Reported below is one T cell receptor beta chain. The target antigen is unknown. The entry originates in a study of T cells in Graves' hyperthyroidism and ophthalmopathy. Study-wide results and limits: Researchers found most expanded thyroid clonotypes above 0.001 in blood as well.

RNA transcripts gave rise to amplified TCR beta CDR3 regions. A first-round RT-PCR of the TCR CDR3 used the HTBI primer set. Each CDR3 protein gets one entry after TCRdb re-called the multiplex PCR reads with MiXCR. The repertoire holds 600,000 to 700,000 distinct CDR3 sequences, with nearly 45% as singletons. CDR3 length: 14 amino acids. CDR1 is WSHSY and CDR2 is SAAADI in the germline V gene. V gave up 2 bases and J gave up 11 bases, with 18 bases separating them. This sequence was found in an adult man with Graves' disease, either hyperthyroidism or ophthalmopathy (not recorded which). The sequenced material came from peripheral blood or thyroid tissue (not recorded which). The chain carries TRBV10-2 and TRBJ1-1; D possibly corresponds to TRBD1 (6 bases). This chain's CDR3 is CASSEPGGGSWAFF. The CDR3 DNA follows: TGCGCCAGCAGTGAGCCGGGGGGGGGCTCATGGGCTTTCTTT.